This paragraph covers one T cell receptor (beta chain) sequence. RNA transcripts yielded amplified TCR beta CDR3 regions. Researchers ran a first-round RT-PCR on the TCR CDR3 using the HTBI primer set. In TCRdb, the multiplex PCR reads were re-called with MiXCR into one record per CDR3 protein. Of 250,000 to 300,000 distinct CDR3 sequences in the sample, about 16% were seen once. This entry comes from a study of T cells in Graves' hyperthyroidism and ophthalmopathy. Germline V gene data show CDR1 as SGHRS and CDR2 as YFSETQ. The CDR3 consists of 16 residues. V dropped 0 bases and J dropped 0 bases, with 9 bases sitting between them. Together with thyroid ultrasound, orbital computed tomography, serum thyroxine and TRAb, clinical symptoms were used for diagnoses. Blood was sampled at initial diagnosis of hyperthyroidism, prior to onset of any ophthalmopathy symptoms.

This chain uses TRBV5-1 with TRBJ2-2; the D gene is possibly TRBD1 (6 bases). Sequencing was carried out using blood. The source is a woman aged 45-60 years with Graves' hyperthyroidism that later progressed to Graves' ophthalmopathy. CDR3 sequence reads: CASSLVNRANTGELFF. DNA for the CDR3: TGCGCCAGCAGCTTGGTTAACAGGGCGAACACCGGGGAGCTGTTTTTT.